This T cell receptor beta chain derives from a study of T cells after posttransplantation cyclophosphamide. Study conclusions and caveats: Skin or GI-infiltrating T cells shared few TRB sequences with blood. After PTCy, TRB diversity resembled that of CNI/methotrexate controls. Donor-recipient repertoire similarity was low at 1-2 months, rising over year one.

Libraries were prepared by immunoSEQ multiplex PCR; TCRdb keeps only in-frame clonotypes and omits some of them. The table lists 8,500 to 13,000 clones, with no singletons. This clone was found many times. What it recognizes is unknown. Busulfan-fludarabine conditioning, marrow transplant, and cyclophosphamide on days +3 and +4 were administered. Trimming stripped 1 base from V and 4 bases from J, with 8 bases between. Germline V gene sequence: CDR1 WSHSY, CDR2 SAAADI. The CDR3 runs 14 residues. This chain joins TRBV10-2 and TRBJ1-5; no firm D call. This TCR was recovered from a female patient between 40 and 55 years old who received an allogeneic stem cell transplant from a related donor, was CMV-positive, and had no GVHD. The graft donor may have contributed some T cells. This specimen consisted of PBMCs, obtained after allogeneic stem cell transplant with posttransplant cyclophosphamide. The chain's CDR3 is CASSEFGVNQPQHF. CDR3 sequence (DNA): TGCGCCAGCAGTGAGTTCGGGGTAAATCAGCCCCAGCATTTT.